This T cell receptor beta chain was retrieved from a study of shared clonotypes between healthy human individuals. The overall study: The study used three CD4 naive, three CD4 memory, two CD8 naive and one CD8 memory plate per donor.

The CDR3 extends over 15 amino acids. Germline V gene lookup returns CDR1 WSHSY and CDR2 SAAADI. V shed 5 bases and J 2 bases; nucleotides not matched to a gene: 7. Here immunoSEQ multiplex PCR was the method, and the copy in TCRdb shows in-frame clones only, minus some. The data hold 2 million or so clones, with roughly 95% observed a single time. The source material was naive CD4+ T cells sorted from blood. The sample's subset: CD45RA+ positively selected. The rearrangement joins TRBV10-2 to TRBJ2-7; 9 bases are shared with TRBD2. This receptor was taken from a man aged 18-30 years in good health. CDR3 amino acids: CASSSLAGPPYEQYF. The DNA of the CDR3 is TGCGCCAGCAGTTCCCTAGCGGGGCCCCCCTACGAGCAGTACTTC.